Listed below are T cell receptor beta chains from one sample, sequenced in a study of blood T cell repertoires in COVID-19. The assay was immunoSEQ multiplex PCR, and TCRdb's table has in-frame clones only and misses some. The table lists 110,000 or so clones, approximately 78% of them singletons. Sequences were obtained from peripheral blood. These receptors all stem from a woman of 80 years or more with acute or convalescent COVID-19. CDR3s include the opening cysteine and the closing phenylalanine or tryptophan. D genes are given only for firm matches. Some rows mark clone size as missing; the rest say once, few, many or name a class of expanded clone.

V gene	J gene	D gene	clone size	CDR3 DNA	CDR3 protein
TRBV6-5	TRBJ1-2	.	once	TGTGCCAGCAGCAGAGACTCGGCCTATGGCTACACCTTC	CASSRDSAYGYTF
TRBV7-9	TRBJ2-3	.	.	TGTGCCAGCAGCTTAGGGACAGCAGATACGCAGTATTTT	CASSLGTADTQYF
TRBV6-6	TRBJ1-2	TRBD1	.	TGTGCCAGCAGGCCTAGGACAGGGGGCCGGGGCTACACCTTC	CASRPRTGGRGYTF
TRBV4-1	TRBJ2-3	.	.	TGCGCCAGCAGCCAAGAAAGAACGCTCACACCCACCACAGATACGCAGTATTTT	CASSQERTLTPTTDTQYF
TRBV6-2/TRBV6-3	TRBJ2-7	.	.	TGTGCCAGCAGTTACCCCGTTTACGAGCAGTACTTC	CASSYPVYEQYF
TRBV7-2	TRBJ2-5	TRBD1	.	TGTGCCAGCAGCTTAGGGGGGACAGGGGAAGAGACCCAGTACTTC	CASSLGGTGEETQYF
TRBV28	TRBJ1-5	.	once	TGTGCCAGCAGTTTAGCAGGACTTGGGAATCAGCCCCAGCATTTT	CASSLAGLGNQPQHF
TRBV7-2	TRBJ2-1	.	.	TGTGCCAGCAGCCTTACTAGCTGGACCTACAATGAGCAGTTCTTC	CASSLTSWTYNEQFF
TRBV28	TRBJ1-5	.	.	TGTGCCAGCAGCCTCGATGGGCGAGATTATAGCAATCAGCCCCAGCATTTT	CASSLDGRDYSNQPQHF
TRBV7-6	TRBJ1-3	TRBD1	.	TGTGCCAGCAGCTCCTGGACAGGGACCCTCCCTGGAAACACCATATATTTT	CASSSWTGTLPGNTIYF
TRBV19	TRBJ1-2	TRBD1	.	TGTGCCAGTAACGACGGAGGGACAGGAAACTATGGCTACACCTTC	CASNDGGTGNYGYTF
TRBV3-1/TRBV3-2	TRBJ2-5	TRBD2	.	TGTGCCAGCAGCCAAGTTCCGGGACTAGCTGAGACCCAGTACTTC	CASSQVPGLAETQYF
TRBV2	TRBJ2-5	TRBD2	.	TGTGCCAGCAGTGTTATGACTAGCGGGGTAGAGACCCAGTACTTC	CASSVMTSGVETQYF
TRBV27	TRBJ1-5	TRBD1	few	TGTGCCAGCAGTCAAGGACAGGGGGGTCAGCCCCAGCATTTT	CASSQGQGGQPQHF
TRBV5-1	TRBJ2-3	.	.	TGCGCCAGCACCCGAGCGAGGGAAGATACGCAGTATTTT	CASTRAREDTQYF
TRBV7-9	TRBJ1-6	.	few	TGTGCCAGCAGCTTAGTTGAGGGTTTGGCTTCACCCCTCCACTTT	CASSLVEGLASPLHF
TRBV5-5	TRBJ2-7	TRBD1	once	TGTGCCAGCAGCCCCGGACAGGGGTCTTCCTACGAGCAGTACTTC	CASSPGQGSSYEQYF
TRBV6-1	TRBJ2-3	.	.	TGTGCCAGCAGTGAACTAAAAGGGGGTGCGGTAGATACGCAGTATTTT	CASSELKGGAVDTQYF
TRBV14	TRBJ2-2	TRBD2	.	TGTGCCAGCAGCCGCATACGGGGGGCCGGGGAGCTGTTTTTT	CASSRIRGAGELFF
TRBV18	TRBJ1-5	.	once	TGTGCCAGCTCACCAGGGAGTAGCAATCAGCCCCAGCATTTT	CASSPGSSNQPQHF
TRBV4-3	TRBJ2-2	TRBD1	.	TGCGCCAGCAGAGCGACGGGGACAGGGAACACCGGGGAACTGTTTTTT	CASRATGTGNTGELFF
TRBV5-4	TRBJ1-2	TRBD1	once	TGTGCCAGCAGCTTGGCGCTCCGGGACAGTCGGGAAGGCTACACCTTC	CASSLALRDSREGYTF
TRBV7-9	TRBJ1-2	.	.	TGTGCCAGCAGCCGGGGGGAGGGCGGCGGCTACACCTTC	CASSRGEGGGYTF
TRBV24-1	TRBJ1-2	.	once	TGTGCCACCAGTGATCGGGGCTATGGCTACACCTTC	CATSDRGYGYTF
TRBV2	TRBJ2-7	.	once	TGTGCCAGCAGTGGACAGTCCTACGAGCAGTACTTC	CASSGQSYEQYF
TRBV20-1	TRBJ2-1	.	once	TGCAGTGCTAAGGGGAACAATGAGCAGTTCTTC	CSAKGNNEQFF
TRBV3-1/TRBV3-2	TRBJ1-5	TRBD1	.	TGTGCCAGCAGCCAAGAAGGGGGCGGGAGCAATCAGCCCCAGCATTTT	CASSQEGGGSNQPQHF
TRBV24-1	TRBJ2-2	.	.	TGTGCCACCAGTGTACAGGGTGGCACCGGGGAGCTGTTTTTT	CATSVQGGTGELFF
TRBV19	TRBJ1-1	.	.	TGTGCCAGTAGTATATCCTGGGGGGATTATGAAGCTTTCTTT	CASSISWGDYEAFF
TRBV7-2	TRBJ2-2	TRBD2	.	TGTGCCAGCAGGGGGCTAGCGGGGACCGGGGAGCTGTTTTTT	CASRGLAGTGELFF
TRBV11-2	TRBJ2-3	.	once	TGTGCCAGCAGCCCTCAACAGGGTATCATAACAGATACGCAGTATTTT	CASSPQQGIITDTQYF
TRBV24-1	TRBJ2-6	.	.	TGTGCCACCAGTGAAACAGGGACCGGGGCCAACGTCCTGACTTTC	CATSETGTGANVLTF
TRBV5-6	TRBJ1-2	.	.	TGTGCCAGCAGCTTGTGGGGGGAGGCTGGCTACACCTTC	CASSLWGEAGYTF
TRBV11-2	TRBJ2-1	.	once	TGTGCCAGCAGCCCAGGACAGTTACCCAACAATGAGCAGTTCTTC	CASSPGQLPNNEQFF
TRBV10-3	TRBJ2-3	TRBD2	.	TGTGCCATCAGTCCCCAAACGGGACTAAGCACAGATACGCAGTATTTT	CAISPQTGLSTDTQYF
TRBV6-4	TRBJ2-1	TRBD1	few	TGTGCCAGCAGCGGGACAGGGTGGGACAATGAGCAGTTCTTC	CASSGTGWDNEQFF
TRBV24-1	TRBJ1-2	TRBD1	.	TGTGCCACCAGTGACGGACAGGGGTGGGGCTACACCTTC	CATSDGQGWGYTF
TRBV14	TRBJ1-2	.	.	TGTGCCAGCAGCCAAGATTCGTCGGAGGGTTCCTTCTATGGCTACACCTTC	CASSQDSSEGSFYGYTF
TRBV5-1	TRBJ2-7	TRBD1	.	TGCGCCAGCAGCTCTACCGGGACAGGGGTTTACGAGCAGTACTTC	CASSSTGTGVYEQYF
TRBV10-3	TRBJ2-3	.	.	TGTGCCATCAGTGTTGGTAGCACTACGCAGTATTTT	CAISVGSTTQYF
TRBV10-3	TRBJ2-7	.	.	TGTGCCATCAGTGACCTACAGGGTACCCTCTACGAGCAGTACTTC	CAISDLQGTLYEQYF
TRBV7-9	TRBJ2-5	.	.	TGTGCCAGCAGCTTGCCCCGGGAGACCCAGTACTTC	CASSLPRETQYF
TRBV6-5	TRBJ1-3	.	.	TGTGCCAGCAGTTCTCTCGGACCCGCGGGTGGAAACACCATATATTTT	CASSSLGPAGGNTIYF
TRBV18	TRBJ1-6	TRBD1	.	TGTGCCAGCTCGGACAGGGGGCATGGTTCACCCCTCCACTTT	CASSDRGHGSPLHF
TRBV30	TRBJ2-3	.	.	TGTGCCTGGACCAGCGGGACAAGCACAGATACGCAGTATTTT	CAWTSGTSTDTQYF
TRBV2	TRBJ2-5	TRBD2	.	TGTGCCAGCAGCGGGGGGACTCTCCAAGAGACCCAGTACTTC	CASSGGTLQETQYF
TRBV18	TRBJ2-7	TRBD1	.	TGTGCCAGCTCACCGGGACAGAATTACGAGCAGTACTTC	CASSPGQNYEQYF
TRBV5-5	TRBJ2-4	TRBD1	.	TGTGCCAGCAGCTTACCCGGGACAGGAACGAGAGTTTATGCCATTCAGTACTTC	CASSLPGTGTRVYAIQYF
TRBV29-1	TRBJ2-1	TRBD2	.	TGCAGTACGCGGTTGGGACTAGCGCAACCAAATGAGCAGTTCTTC	CSTRLGLAQPNEQFF
TRBV18	TRBJ2-5	.	.	TGTGCCAGCTCACCACCCTCTCAAGAGACCCAGTACTTC	CASSPPSQETQYF
TRBV5-8	TRBJ2-1	TRBD2	.	TGTGCCAGCAGCCGGGGACTAGCGGGAGGGAATTACAATGAGCAGTTCTTC	CASSRGLAGGNYNEQFF
TRBV5-4	TRBJ2-1	TRBD2	.	TGTGCCAGCAGCTTTAGCGGGACCGCGAGCTCCTACAATGAGCAGTTCTTC	CASSFSGTASSYNEQFF
TRBV2	TRBJ1-1	.	.	TGTGCCAGCTGCTTACAAGAGGGCACTGAAGCTTTCTTT	CASCLQEGTEAFF
TRBV10-3	TRBJ1-2	.	.	TGTGCCATCGGGGGGGGACGCCAGGGCTATGGCTACACCTTC	CAIGGGRQGYGYTF
TRBV14	TRBJ2-6	.	.	TGTGCCAGCACCAGGGTCTCTGGGGCCAACGTCCTGACTTTC	CASTRVSGANVLTF
TRBV15	TRBJ1-4	.	.	TGTGCCACCAGCAGACTCCCCGGACAGCTAGCAACTAATGAAAAACTGTTTTTT	CATSRLPGQLATNEKLFF
TRBV18	TRBJ1-1	.	.	TGTGCCAGCTCAAGAGGGTTGGCAGAAGCTTTCTTT	CASSRGLAEAFF
TRBV28	TRBJ1-5	.	.	TGTGCCAGCAGTGGGTATGGCAGGACTACGGGACGGGTTTTGGGCAATCAGCCCCAGCATTTT	CASSGYGRTTGRVLGNQPQHF
TRBV27	TRBJ1-1	TRBD1	.	TGTGCCAGCCGGACAGGGGGCGCGGGCACTGAAGCTTTCTTT	CASRTGGAGTEAFF